This entry describes one T cell receptor beta chain. How the authors handled the data: Amplification with reference gene primers provided the estimates of nucleated cell counts. Profiling relied on immunoSEQ multiplex PCR, and the TCRdb table lists in-frame clones only, not all of them. The V and J calls and the clone size are those of that table, but D and trimming were determined from the DNA. In the table there are some 220,000 clones, approximately 90% of which are singletons. This specimen belongs to a study of blood T cell repertoires in COVID-19. Sample: peripheral blood. The clonotype comes from a woman between 18 and 30 years old who had recovered from COVID-19.

Here the CDR3 reads CASSEGSRAKNIQYF. DNA of the CDR3: TGTGCCAGCAGCGAGGGAAGCAGAGCCAAAAACATTCAGTACTTC. The chain has TRBV7-9 and TRBJ2-4; the D gene is possibly TRBD2 (5 bases). The ends were cut back, 5 bases at V and 0 bases at J, with 11 bases in the middle. The CDR3 loop spans 15 amino acids. Looked up from germline, CDR1 is SEHNR and CDR2 is FQNEAQ (reference sequence).